These 21 T cell receptor beta chains were sequenced from one sample in a study of Ad26.COV2.S vaccination and SARS-CoV-2 variants. Method: immunoSEQ multiplex PCR; TCRdb's copy keeps in-frame clones and lacks some. The table includes around 250,000 clones, approximately 89% detected once. Treatment reported: some 20 received Ad26.COV2.S at low or high dose, single or two shots; five or six received placebo; per-sample allocation not given. Day 63 after the first injection of vaccine or placebo was the sampling time. This sample comprised peripheral blood, obtained in a trial of Ad26.COV2.S vaccine versus placebo. Every receptor here comes from a person between 18 and 65 years old who received the Ad26.COV2.S COVID-19 vaccine or a placebo.

The chain carries TRBV5-1 and TRBJ2-5; D is perhaps TRBD1 (6 bases). CDR3 length: 15 residues. The V end was cut by 0 bases, the J end by 4 bases, with 13 bases between. Germline CDR1 reads SGHRS; CDR2 reads YFSETQ. The CDR3 region has the DNA TGCGCCAGCAGCTTGGAGCCAGGGGCGCTAGAGACCCAGTACTTC. It translates to CASSLEPGALETQYF.

The genes are TRBV25-1 and TRBJ2-7; 9 nucleotides line up with TRBD2. The germline V gene has CDR1 MGHDK and CDR2 SYGVNS. There are 16 residues in the CDR3. V lost 2 bases, J lost 6 bases, and 11 bases stayed unmatched. In nucleotides, the CDR3 is TGTGCCAGCAGTGAAACATGGGCTAGCGGGGTGGGCGAGCAGTACTTC. Amino acids: CASSETWASGVGEQYF.

The V call is TRBV10-2, the J call TRBJ2-7; the D is unclear. The CDR3 runs to 11 residues. V was clipped by 2 bases and J by 6 bases, with 5 bases between them. CDR1 and CDR2 (germline): WSHSY, SAAADI. CDR3 nucleotide sequence: TGCGCCAGCAGTGAGATGGGCGAGCAGTACTTC. This codes for CASSEMGEQYF.

V is TRBV7-3 and J is TRBJ2-4; D is possibly TRBD1 or TRBD2 (5 bases each). Germline V gene data show CDR1 as SGHTA and CDR2 as FQGTGA. The CDR3 is made up of 15 amino acids. V was shortened by 5 bases and J by 1 base, with 12 bases between the two germline ends. The CDR3 loop is CASSPRGGAKNIQYF. As DNA, the CDR3 is TGTGCCAGCAGCCCCCGGGGCGGGGCCAAAAACATTCAGTACTTC.

The gene calls are TRBV30 and TRBJ2-7; D call uncertain. This CDR3 spans 11 amino acids. V lost 4 bases and J 5 bases, leaving 9 bases between the germline ends. The germline V gene has CDR1 GTSNPN and CDR2 SVGIG (reference sequence). CDR3 coding DNA: TGTGCCTGGACGAATGGGAACGAGCAGTACTTC. Amino acids: CAWTNGNEQYF.

The rearrangement joins TRBV4-2 to TRBJ1-3; 9 bases match TRBD1. CDR3 length equals 15 residues. J gave up 5 bases and V 0 bases, and 2 bases lay outside the gene matches. Germline CDR1 reads LGHNA; CDR2 reads YNFKEQ. The CDR3 nucleotides are TGTGCCAGCAGCCAAGAGACAGGGGGAAGAAACACCATATATTTT. This codes for CASSQETGGRNTIYF.

The chain employs TRBV11-3 and TRBJ1-1, with a weak D call TRBD1 (5 bases). The V and J ends lost 4 bases and 1 base respectively, with 16 bases between them. This CDR3 spans 16 amino acids. Germline V gene lookup returns CDR1 SGHNT and CDR2 YENEEA. The CDR3 loop is CASSSPPGRGNTEAFF. The CDR3 DNA follows: TGTGCCAGCAGCTCCCCCCCGGGGCGGGGGAACACTGAAGCTTTCTTT.

A remark on this clone: Other DNA sequences in this sample translate to the same CDR3. V is TRBV6-5 and J is TRBJ2-5; D might be TRBD1 or TRBD2, each matching 5 bases. Trimming shortened V by 0 bases and J by 1 base, and 6 bases separated the two germline ends. Per the germline V gene, CDR1 is MNHEY and CDR2 is SVGAGI. The length of the CDR3 is 14 residues. The CDR3 sequence: CASSYSGGQETQYF. CDR3 nucleotides: TGTGCCAGCAGTTACTCTGGGGGCCAAGAGACCCAGTACTTC.

The chain carries TRBV18 and TRBJ1-2; D gene unclear. Germline values: CDR1 KGHSH, CDR2 LQKENI. This CDR3 has 16 residues. V was clipped by 1 base and J by 0 bases, with 12 bases between them. CDR3 region: CASSPQGGGTNYGYTF. CDR3 DNA sequence: TGTGCCAGCTCACCACAAGGCGGAGGAACTAACTATGGCTACACCTTC. Using reference TRBV18 and TRBJ1-2 for the parts outside the CDR3, the full variable domain is NAGVMQNPRHLVRRRGQEARLRCSPMKGHSHVYWYRQLPEEGLKFMVYLQKENIIDESGMPKERFSAEFPKEGPSILRIQQVVRGDSAAYFCASSPQGGGTNYGYTFGSGTRLTVV.

The rearrangement uses TRBV5-1 and TRBJ2-6; a possible D gene is TRBD2 (5 bases). V lost 5 bases and J 2 bases, leaving 8 bases between the germline ends. The CDR3 is made up of 14 amino acids. Germline lookup yields CDR1 SGHRS and CDR2 YFSETQ. The CDR3: CASREGAGANVLTF. The CDR3 bases are TGCGCCAGCAGAGAGGGAGCTGGGGCCAACGTCCTGACTTTC.

The V call is TRBV3-1 (or the pseudogene TRBV3-2), the J call TRBJ2-2; possible D gene TRBD1, 6 bases. Trimming cost V 0 bases and J 0 bases, with 17 bases left between them. The CDR3 is 19 residues long. Germline CDR1 LGHDT, CDR2 YNNKEL (reference sequence). CDR3 amino acids: CASSQDRRRTGTNTGELFF. The DNA for the CDR3 is TGTGCCAGCAGCCAAGATAGAAGGCGTACAGGGACGAACACCGGGGAGCTGTTTTTT.

The V and J genes are TRBV5-1 and TRBJ2-5, with 13 positions matching TRBD2. Germline V CDR1 and CDR2: SGHRS, YFSETQ. Germline trimming cut 3 bases from V and 1 base from J; bases unmatched to any gene: 3. This CDR3 has 16 amino acids. The DNA for the CDR3 is TGCGCCAGCAGCTGGCGACTAGCGGGGGGCCAAGAGACCCAGTACTTC. It specifies CASSWRLAGGQETQYF.

With respect to this clone: The same CDR3 is also encoded by other DNA sequences in this sample. This chain connects TRBV7-9 to TRBJ2-3; 8 bases agree with TRBD1. This CDR3 is built from 14 residues. CDR1 SEHNR and CDR2 FQNEAQ come from the germline V gene (reference sequence). Losses at the gene ends were 1 base for V and 3 bases for J; bases not matched to a gene: 0. The CDR3: CASSLDRGTDTQYF. The DNA of the CDR3 is TGTGCCAGCAGCTTAGACAGGGGGACAGATACGCAGTATTTT.

The V call is TRBV5-4, the J call TRBJ2-7; maybe TRBD2 (6 bases). V was clipped by 1 base and J by 0 bases, with 11 bases between them. Germline-derived CDR1 and CDR2 are SGHNT and YYREEE (reference sequence). The CDR3 is 15 residues long. In DNA form, the CDR3 reads TGTGCCAGCAGCTTGTTCCGGGAGACCTCCTACGAGCAGTACTTC. Amino acids: CASSLFRETSYEQYF.

With respect to this clone: Other DNA sequences in the same sample also yield this CDR3. This rearrangement joins TRBV5-1 to TRBJ2-7; D gene uncertain. This CDR3 spans 12 amino acids. Trimming took 3 bases from V and 2 from J, leaving 6 bases between them. The V gene's germline CDR1 is SGHRS and CDR2 YFSETQ. In DNA form, the CDR3 reads TGCGCCAGCAGCTCCACCACCTACGAGCAGTACTTC. Protein product: CASSSTTYEQYF. Full variable domain (missing parts from reference TRBV5-1 and TRBJ2-7): KAGVTQTPRYLIKTRGQQVTLSCSPISGHRSVSWYQQTPGQGLQFLFEYFSETQRNKGNFPGRFSGRQFSNSRSEMNVSTLELGDSALYLCASSSTTYEQYFGPGTRLTVT.

The chain combines TRBV2 with TRBJ2-3; D may match TRBD1 or TRBD2 (5 bases each). This CDR3 region has 15 residues. Trimming stripped 0 bases from V and 2 bases from J, with 9 bases between. CDR1 SNHLY and CDR2 FYNNEI come from the germline V gene. The CDR3 bases are TGTGCCAGCAGTGAAGCGGGACCCTACACAGATACGCAGTATTTT. Residues: CASSEAGPYTDTQYF. The full variable domain, completed using reference TRBV2 and TRBJ2-3, is EPEVTQTPSHQVTQMGQEVILRCVPISNHLYFYWYRQILGQKVEFLVSFYNNEISEKSEIFDDQFSVERPDGSNFTLKIRSTKLEDSAMYFCASSEAGPYTDTQYFGPGTRLTVL.

CDR3 residues: CASSFDRDRGGDEQFF. As DNA, the CDR3 is TGTGCCAGCAGTTTCGACCGGGACAGGGGAGGCGATGAGCAGTTCTTC. The genes are TRBV6-6 and TRBJ2-1; 10 bases agree with TRBD1. V gave up 4 bases and J gave up 8 bases; unmatched junction bases: 11. This CDR3 comprises 16 residues. Germline V gene sequence: CDR1 MNHNY, CDR2 SVGAGI (reference sequence).

This chain joins TRBV30 and TRBJ1-1; D unresolved. This CDR3 contains 12 residues. With 4 bases removed from V and 5 bases from J, the gap between germline ends came to 11 bases. Germline values: CDR1 GTSNPN, CDR2 SVGIG (reference sequence). Written as DNA, the CDR3 is TGTGCCTGGATACGACGGGAGACTGAAGCTTTCTTT. Residues: CAWIRRETEAFF.

The genes are TRBV18 and TRBJ2-3; tentatively, D is TRBD1 (5 bases). Trimming stripped 6 bases from V and 2 bases from J, with 12 bases between. Per germline, CDR1 KGHSH and CDR2 LQKENI. CDR3 length equals 14 residues. CDR3 in amino acids: CASSTQDITDTQYF. CDR3 DNA: TGTGCCAGCTCTACCCAGGACATCACAGATACGCAGTATTTT. Full variable domain (missing parts from reference TRBV18 and TRBJ2-3): NAGVMQNPRHLVRRRGQEARLRCSPMKGHSHVYWYRQLPEEGLKFMVYLQKENIIDESGMPKERFSAEFPKEGPSILRIQQVVRGDSAAYFCASSTQDITDTQYFGPGTRLTVL.

The rearrangement links TRBV11-2 to TRBJ1-1; D remains ambiguous. Trimming removed 0 bases from V and 5 bases from J, with 13 bases in between. The length of the CDR3 is 15 residues. Germline CDR1 reads SGHAT; CDR2 reads FQNNGV. CDR3 nucleotide sequence: TGTGCCAGCAGCTTAGATTCGGGTTGGGTAACTGAAGCTTTCTTT. This gives the protein CASSLDSGWVTEAFF.

The chain combines TRBV7-4 with TRBJ1-1; D not resolved. V lost 1 base, J lost 5 bases, and 17 bases lay in between. The CDR3 consists of 16 residues. Germline CDR1 and CDR2: SGHVT and SQSDAQ. The CDR3 DNA reads TGTGCCAGCAGCTTAGGAGGTCCGGGAATACGGACTGAAGCTTTCTTT. Amino acids: CASSLGGPGIRTEAFF. Using reference TRBV7-4 and TRBJ1-1 for the parts outside the CDR3, the full variable domain is GAGVSQSPRYKVAKRGRDVALRCDSISGHVTLYWYRQTLGQGSEVLTYSQSDAQRDKSGRPSGRFSAERPERSVSTLKIQRTEQGDSAVYLCASSLGGPGIRTEAFFGQGTRLTVV.